The source of this T cell receptor beta chain is a study of cytomegalovirus exposure and HLA in healthy donors. Broader study findings: When analyzed later, a missense DCLRE1C variant was found to be linked to TCR beta V- and J-gene trimming. Because they were indistinguishable, some V segments, including TRBV6-2 and TRBV6-3, were excluded.

A word on this clone: Its antigen is as yet unknown.

V lost 5 bases and J 6 bases, leaving 20 bases between the germline ends. The CDR3 runs to 16 residues. Germline V gene data show CDR1 as SGHTA and CDR2 as FQGTGA. The PCR was carried out with 60 Vbeta primers and 13 Jbeta primers. The assay was immunoSEQ multiplex PCR, and TCRdb's table has in-frame clones only and misses some. The sample contains approximately 200,000 clones, over 60% of which appear only once. The sample was PBMCs. This receptor was identified in a man in his forties or fifties in good health and CMV-seronegative. The V call is TRBV7-3, the J call TRBJ2-1; no definite D call. CDR3 sequence (DNA): TGTGCCAGCAGCCCGAGACCGAGACAAGGAAGCAATGAGCAGTTCTTC. Its protein is CASSPRPRQGSNEQFF. The complete variable domain, with remaining parts taken from reference TRBV7-3 and TRBJ2-1, reads GAGVSQTPSNKVTEKGKYVELRCDPISGHTALYWYRQSLGQGPEFLIYFQGTGAADDSGLPNDRFFAVRPEGSVSTLKIQRTERGDSAVYLCASSPRPRQGSNEQFFGPGTRLTVL.